This TCR beta chain came from a study of blood T cells in healthy people across ages. Regarding the study as a whole: Among long-lived donors, naive CD4+ cells were more numerous and diversity higher than in aged donors. Diversity estimates from one million T cells were considered underestimates.

The V gene's germline CDR1 is SGHTA and CDR2 FQGNSA. V lost 0 bases and J 7 bases, leaving 19 bases between the germline ends. The CDR3 extends over 16 amino acids. The people who gave samples were healthy Caucasians from Russia, aged roughly 6 to 95. Researchers isolated at least 7 million PBMCs per sample. For the second PCR, which ran for about 7 to 12 cycles, a sample-barcoded 5' primer and a J-beta primer mix were used. Each CDR3 protein is one row after TCRdb ran MiXCR on the 5' RACE reads. The sample consists of approximately 830,000 distinct CDR3 sequences, approximately 59% of them appearing once. This clonotype was picked up a small number of times. The target antigen is unknown.

The V gene is TRBV7-2, the J gene TRBJ2-7; D ambiguous. This sequence originates from a man between 25 and 39 years old in good health. Sequenced material: blood. The CDR3, as DNA: TGTGCCAGCAGCTTAGCTGGGGTCCGGGTCTACAATGAGCAGTACTTC. The encoded protein is CASSLAGVRVYNEQYF.